This T cell receptor beta chain stems from a study of T cells after yellow fever vaccination. Broader study findings: Overall, a small share of clonotypes was seen in both CD4 and CD8 compartments. In FACS-sorted repertoires, abundant clonotypes from the bulk population could appear as contaminants. At 95% to 96% for CD4 and 70% to 90% for CD8, most primary-vaccination clones showed up again after the booster.

Template switching by 5'RACE produced TCR cDNA, adding a universal primer site and UMIs. TCRdb ran MiXCR on the 5' RACE reads and lists one entry per CDR3 protein. The sample contains about 300,000 distinct CDR3 sequences, 6.8% of which appear only once. This clonotype was observed a few times. The antigen is undetermined. This TCR was sampled from a man aged 18 to 29 who received the YFV17D yellow fever vaccine. The sample in question was PBMCs, obtained about 49 days after the first yellow fever vaccination.

The CDR3 here is CASSGTTGPRQYF. CDR3 DNA: TGCGCCAGCAGCGGGACGACAGGACCTCGGCAGTACTTC. The chain is built from TRBV5-1 and TRBJ2-7, with TRBD1 as a possible D gene (6 bases). Per germline, CDR1 SGHRS and CDR2 YFSETQ. The CDR3 has 13 residues. The V end was cut by 4 bases, the J end by 9 bases, with 17 bases between. The full variable domain, completed using reference TRBV5-1 and TRBJ2-7, is KAGVTQTPRYLIKTRGQQVTLSCSPISGHRSVSWYQQTPGQGLQFLFEYFSETQRNKGNFPGRFSGRQFSNSRSEMNVSTLELGDSALYLCASSGTTGPRQYFGPGTRLTVT.